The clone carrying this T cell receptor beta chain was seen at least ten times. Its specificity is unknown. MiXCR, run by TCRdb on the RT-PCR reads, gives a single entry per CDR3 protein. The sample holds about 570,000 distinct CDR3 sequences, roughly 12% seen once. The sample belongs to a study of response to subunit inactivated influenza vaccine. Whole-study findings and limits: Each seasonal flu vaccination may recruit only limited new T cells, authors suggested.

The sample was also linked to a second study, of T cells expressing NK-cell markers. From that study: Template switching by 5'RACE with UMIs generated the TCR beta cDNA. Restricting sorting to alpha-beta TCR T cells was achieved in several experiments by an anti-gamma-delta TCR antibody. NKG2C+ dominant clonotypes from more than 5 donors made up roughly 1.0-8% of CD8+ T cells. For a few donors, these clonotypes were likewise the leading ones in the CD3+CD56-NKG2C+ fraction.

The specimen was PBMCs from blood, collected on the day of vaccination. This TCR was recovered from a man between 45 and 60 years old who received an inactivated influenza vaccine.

This chain's CDR3 is CASSADRGLRATEAFF. The CDR3 DNA follows: TGTGCCAGCAGCGCGGACAGGGGCTTAAGGGCCACTGAAGCTTTCTTT. The chain couples TRBV27 to TRBJ1-1; 9 positions match TRBD1. Germline V lookup: CDR1 MNHEY, CDR2 SMNVEV (reference sequence). The V segment lost 6 bases and the J segment 4 bases; nucleotides outside the gene matches: 12. The CDR3 length is 16 residues.